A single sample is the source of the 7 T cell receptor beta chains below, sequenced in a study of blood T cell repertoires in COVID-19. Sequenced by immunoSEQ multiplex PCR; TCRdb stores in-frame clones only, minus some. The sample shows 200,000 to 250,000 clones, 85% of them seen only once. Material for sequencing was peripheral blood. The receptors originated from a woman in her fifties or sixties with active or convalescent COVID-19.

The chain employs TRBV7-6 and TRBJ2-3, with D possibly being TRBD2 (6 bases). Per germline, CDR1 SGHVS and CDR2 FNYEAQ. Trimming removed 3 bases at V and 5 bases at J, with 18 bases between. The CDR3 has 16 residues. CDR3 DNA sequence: TGTGCCAGCAGCTTGAGAGCGGGTACGGGGCTAGATACGCAGTATTTT. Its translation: CASSLRAGTGLDTQYF.

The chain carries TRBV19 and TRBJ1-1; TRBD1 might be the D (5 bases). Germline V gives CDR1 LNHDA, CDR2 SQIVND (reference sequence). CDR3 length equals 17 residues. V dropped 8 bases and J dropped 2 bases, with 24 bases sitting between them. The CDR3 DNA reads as TGTGCCAGTCACCCCGTGGCGGAGGGGTGGGTTAACACTGAAGCTTTCTTT. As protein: CASHPVAEGWVNTEAFF.

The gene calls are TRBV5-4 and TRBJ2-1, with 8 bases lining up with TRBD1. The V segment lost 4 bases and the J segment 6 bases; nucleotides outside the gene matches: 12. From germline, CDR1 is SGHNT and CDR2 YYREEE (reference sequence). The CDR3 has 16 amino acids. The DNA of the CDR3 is TGTGCCAGCAGCCCTACTCCGGGACAGGAAATCAATGAGCAGTTCTTC. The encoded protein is CASSPTPGQEINEQFF. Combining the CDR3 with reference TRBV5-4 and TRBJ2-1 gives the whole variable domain ETGVTQSPTHLIKTRGQQVTLRCSSQSGHNTVSWYQQALGQGPQFIFQYYREEENGRGNFPPRFSGLQFPNYSSELNVNALELDDSALYLCASSPTPGQEINEQFFGPGTRLTVL.

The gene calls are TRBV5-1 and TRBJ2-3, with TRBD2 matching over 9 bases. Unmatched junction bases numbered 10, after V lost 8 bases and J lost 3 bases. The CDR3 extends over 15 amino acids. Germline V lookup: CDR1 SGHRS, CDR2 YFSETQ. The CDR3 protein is CASSIAGDFTDTQYF. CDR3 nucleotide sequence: TGCGCCAGTTCCATAGCGGGGGATTTTACAGATACGCAGTATTTT.

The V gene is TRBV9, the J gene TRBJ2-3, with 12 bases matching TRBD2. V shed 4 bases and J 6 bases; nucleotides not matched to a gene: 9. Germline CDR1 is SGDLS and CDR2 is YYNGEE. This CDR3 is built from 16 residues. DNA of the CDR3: TGTGCCAGCAGCCCTCGACTAGCGGGGGCAAGGGATACGCAGTATTTT. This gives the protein CASSPRLAGARDTQYF.

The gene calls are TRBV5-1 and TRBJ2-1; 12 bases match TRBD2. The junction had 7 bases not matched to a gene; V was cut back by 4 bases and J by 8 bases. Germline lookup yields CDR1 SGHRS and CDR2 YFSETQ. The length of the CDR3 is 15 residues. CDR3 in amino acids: CASSRTSGILDEQFF. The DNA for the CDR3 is TGCGCCAGCAGCCGGACTAGCGGGATTCTCGATGAGCAGTTCTTC.

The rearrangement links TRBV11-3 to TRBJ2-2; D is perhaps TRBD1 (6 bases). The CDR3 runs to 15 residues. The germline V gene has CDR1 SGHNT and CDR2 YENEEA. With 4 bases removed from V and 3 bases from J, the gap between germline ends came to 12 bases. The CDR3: CASSSHYRDTGELFF. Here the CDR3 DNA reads TGTGCCAGCAGCTCCCACTACAGGGACACCGGGGAGCTGTTTTTT.